This is a list of T cell receptor beta chains from one sample in a study of PD-1 blockade in classical Hodgkin lymphoma. Sequencing was performed with immunoSEQ multiplex PCR; in TCRdb, only in-frame clones are kept and a portion is missing. Among under 80,000 clones listed, 71% were seen once. The source material was peripheral blood mononuclear cells (PBMCs), sampled before the second cycle of nivolumab. The receptors were sampled from a human donor with classical Hodgkin lymphoma. The CDR3 runs from the conserved cysteine through the conserved F or W. A D gene is named only where the DNA matches it firmly. The size of a clone is reported for some rows only, either as once, few or many, or as a class for expanded clones.

cdr3_nt: TGTGCCAGCAGTGAATCCGGGACAGGGGGCCTGAGGGAGCAGTTCTTC
cdr3_aa: CASSESGTGGLREQFF
d_call: TRBD1
clone_size: -
v_call: TRBV6-1
j_call: TRBJ2-1

cdr3_nt: TGTGCCAGCAGCGTGGACGGACTCCAGGCCTACGAGCAGTACTTC
cdr3_aa: CASSVDGLQAYEQYF
d_call: -
clone_size: -
v_call: TRBV9
j_call: TRBJ2-7

cdr3_nt: TGTGCCAGTAGTATGACGAGCGGGGGGTTTACCTACGAGCAGTACTTC
cdr3_aa: CASSMTSGGFTYEQYF
d_call: TRBD2
clone_size: once
v_call: TRBV19
j_call: TRBJ2-7

cdr3_nt: TGTGCCAGCAGCTTAATCGGCGGGCTAAGTACTGAAGCTTTCTTT
cdr3_aa: CASSLIGGLSTEAFF
d_call: -
clone_size: -
v_call: TRBV7-4
j_call: TRBJ1-1

cdr3_nt: TGTGCCAGCAGCTCCCAGGGGTATGGCAATCAGCCCCAGCATTTT
cdr3_aa: CASSSQGYGNQPQHF
d_call: -
clone_size: once
v_call: TRBV6-5
j_call: TRBJ1-5

cdr3_nt: TGTGCCAGCTCACCGTCTACAGGGGGCAGTCAGCCCCAGCATTTT
cdr3_aa: CASSPSTGGSQPQHF
d_call: TRBD1
clone_size: -
v_call: TRBV18
j_call: TRBJ1-5

cdr3_nt: TGCGCCAGCAGCGTCCGCGGGGGCGCTGGGGATGAGCAGTTCTTC
cdr3_aa: CASSVRGGAGDEQFF
d_call: -
clone_size: -
v_call: TRBV5-1
j_call: TRBJ2-1

cdr3_nt: TGTGCCAGCAGCCGAAACAGGGACACTCAGCCCCAGCATTTT
cdr3_aa: CASSRNRDTQPQHF
d_call: -
clone_size: -
v_call: TRBV5-4
j_call: TRBJ1-5

cdr3_nt: TGTGCCAGCAGTTGGACAGGGAGCTCCTACGAGCAGTACTTC
cdr3_aa: CASSWTGSSYEQYF
d_call: TRBD1
clone_size: -
v_call: TRBV28
j_call: TRBJ2-7

cdr3_nt: TGTGCCAGCGGTTACACCGACTACAATGAGCAGTTCTTC
cdr3_aa: CASGYTDYNEQFF
d_call: -
clone_size: -
v_call: TRBV7-2
j_call: TRBJ2-1

cdr3_nt: TGCGCCAGCAGCCAAGATAAGGGGGAGCTTGCCAAAAACATTCAGTACTTC
cdr3_aa: CASSQDKGELAKNIQYF
d_call: -
clone_size: -
v_call: TRBV4-1
j_call: TRBJ2-4

cdr3_nt: TGCAGCGTTGAATACACGAGGGGCACAGATACGCAGTATTTT
cdr3_aa: CSVEYTRGTDTQYF
d_call: -
clone_size: -
v_call: TRBV29-1
j_call: TRBJ2-3

cdr3_nt: TGCGCCAGCAGCCAGGAGGGACAGGGGAACAATCAGCCCCAGCATTTT
cdr3_aa: CASSQEGQGNNQPQHF
d_call: TRBD1
clone_size: -
v_call: TRBV4-1
j_call: TRBJ1-5

cdr3_nt: TGTGCCAGCAGTTACGAAGGTATTGATGGCTACACCTTC
cdr3_aa: CASSYEGIDGYTF
d_call: -
clone_size: once
v_call: TRBV6-5
j_call: TRBJ1-2

cdr3_nt: TGCAGCGTTGAAGACAGGGGTTACAATGAGCAGTTCTTC
cdr3_aa: CSVEDRGYNEQFF
d_call: -
clone_size: -
v_call: TRBV29-1
j_call: TRBJ2-1

cdr3_nt: TGCGCCAGCAGCCAAGAGTCAGGGGCAGGAAACACCATATATTTT
cdr3_aa: CASSQESGAGNTIYF
d_call: -
clone_size: -
v_call: TRBV4-1
j_call: TRBJ1-3

cdr3_nt: TGTGCCAGCAGCTTAGCTGCGGGGTCCTATGGCTACACCTTC
cdr3_aa: CASSLAAGSYGYTF
d_call: -
clone_size: -
v_call: TRBV11-1
j_call: TRBJ1-2

cdr3_nt: TGTGCCAGCAGCTTAGAGGTTTCTAGCTGGTACGAGCAGTACTTC
cdr3_aa: CASSLEVSSWYEQYF
d_call: -
clone_size: few
v_call: TRBV11-3
j_call: TRBJ2-7

cdr3_nt: TGTGTCAGAAGCTTAGGGCGAAGGCGGAATGAGCAGTTCTTC
cdr3_aa: CVRSLGRRRNEQFF
d_call: -
clone_size: -
v_call: TRBV7-5
j_call: TRBJ2-1

cdr3_nt: TGTGCCAGCAGTTTAGGGGGGGCCCTCTCCTACGAGCAGTACTTC
cdr3_aa: CASSLGGALSYEQYF
d_call: -
clone_size: -
v_call: TRBV28
j_call: TRBJ2-7

cdr3_nt: TGTGCCAGCAGCCCTAGTCTTGGGGAAACTAATGAAAAACTGTTTTTT
cdr3_aa: CASSPSLGETNEKLFF
d_call: -
clone_size: -
v_call: TRBV9
j_call: TRBJ1-4

cdr3_nt: TGTGCCAGCAGGACCGGGACTAGCGGGGGAAGCACAGATACGCAGTATTTT
cdr3_aa: CASRTGTSGGSTDTQYF
d_call: TRBD2
clone_size: few
v_call: TRBV27
j_call: TRBJ2-3

cdr3_nt: TGTGCCAGCAGCTTAGAAGTTTTAGCCACTGAAGCTTTCTTT
cdr3_aa: CASSLEVLATEAFF
d_call: -
clone_size: few
v_call: TRBV13
j_call: TRBJ1-1

cdr3_nt: TGTGCCAGCAGCTCTAGGGCAGGGGGGGCCTACGAGCAGTACTTC
cdr3_aa: CASSSRAGGAYEQYF
d_call: -
clone_size: -
v_call: TRBV11-2
j_call: TRBJ2-7

cdr3_nt: TGTGCCAGCAGTGACGGGACGGGGACGCTGCCGAACACTGAAGCTTTCTTT
cdr3_aa: CASSDGTGTLPNTEAFF
d_call: -
clone_size: -
v_call: TRBV6-1
j_call: TRBJ1-1

cdr3_nt: TGTGCCAGCACCTTAACGGACAGCCCAACTTCACCCCTCCACTTT
cdr3_aa: CASTLTDSPTSPLHF
d_call: -
clone_size: -
v_call: TRBV6-6
j_call: TRBJ1-6

cdr3_nt: TGTGCCAGCAGCAAAGACAAGCAACATGGCTACACCTTC
cdr3_aa: CASSKDKQHGYTF
d_call: -
clone_size: few
v_call: TRBV21-1
j_call: TRBJ1-2

cdr3_nt: TGTGCCAGCAGCGGGGGGGGCGAGCAGTACTTC
cdr3_aa: CASSGGGEQYF
d_call: TRBD2
clone_size: medium-sized
v_call: TRBV2
j_call: TRBJ2-7

cdr3_nt: TGTGCCAGCAGCTTGATCCTCGGAGCTAACTATGGCTACACCTTC
cdr3_aa: CASSLILGANYGYTF
d_call: -
clone_size: -
v_call: TRBV5-8
j_call: TRBJ1-2

cdr3_nt: TGTGCCAGTAGTATAGAGGGCGGCACAGATACGCAGTATTTT
cdr3_aa: CASSIEGGTDTQYF
d_call: -
clone_size: -
v_call: TRBV19
j_call: TRBJ2-3

cdr3_nt: TGTGCCAGCAGCAAAGTGAGCAGGGTGGGTCAGCCCCAGCATTTT
cdr3_aa: CASSKVSRVGQPQHF
d_call: -
clone_size: once
v_call: TRBV21-1
j_call: TRBJ1-5

cdr3_nt: TGTGCCAGCAGAACAGGGAGGGGAAACACCGGGGAGCTGTTTTTT
cdr3_aa: CASRTGRGNTGELFF
d_call: -
clone_size: -
v_call: TRBV2
j_call: TRBJ2-2

cdr3_nt: TGTGCCAGCAGCTTCCGGTTTTCACCCCTCCACTTT
cdr3_aa: CASSFRFSPLHF
d_call: -
clone_size: -
v_call: TRBV7-8
j_call: TRBJ1-6

cdr3_nt: TGTGCCAGCAGCTTAGAGGTCGGGGAGCTGTTTTTT
cdr3_aa: CASSLEVGELFF
d_call: -
clone_size: -
v_call: TRBV11-1
j_call: TRBJ2-2

cdr3_nt: TGTGCCTGGAGTGAATGGACAGGGCCAGGCTACACCTTC
cdr3_aa: CAWSEWTGPGYTF
d_call: TRBD1
clone_size: few
v_call: TRBV30
j_call: TRBJ1-2

cdr3_nt: TGCGCCAGCAGCTTGGATGGGGACACCATATATTTT
cdr3_aa: CASSLDGDTIYF
d_call: -
clone_size: once
v_call: TRBV5-1
j_call: TRBJ1-3

cdr3_nt: TGCGCCAGCAGCTTAAGCGGGGCCAGCACAGATACGCAGTATTTT
cdr3_aa: CASSLSGASTDTQYF
d_call: TRBD2
clone_size: once
v_call: TRBV5-1
j_call: TRBJ2-3

cdr3_nt: TGCGCCAGCAGACAGGGCCCCATGAACACTGAAGCTTTCTTT
cdr3_aa: CASRQGPMNTEAFF
d_call: -
clone_size: -
v_call: TRBV5-1
j_call: TRBJ1-1

cdr3_nt: TGCGCCAGCAGCTTGTGGGGAAACACCGGGGAGCTGTTTTTT
cdr3_aa: CASSLWGNTGELFF
d_call: -
clone_size: -
v_call: TRBV5-1
j_call: TRBJ2-2

cdr3_nt: TGTGCCTGGAGTGGAGGGGGCGGCACTGAAGCTTTCTTT
cdr3_aa: CAWSGGGGTEAFF
d_call: TRBD1
clone_size: -
v_call: TRBV30
j_call: TRBJ1-1

cdr3_nt: TGTGCCTGGAGTGTACACCTCTACAATGAGCAGTTCTTC
cdr3_aa: CAWSVHLYNEQFF
d_call: -
clone_size: few
v_call: TRBV30
j_call: TRBJ2-1

cdr3_nt: TGCGCCAGCAGCCAAGAGGGGAAGCGGGAGGCGAGAAAGTTCTTC
cdr3_aa: CASSQEGKREARKFF
d_call: TRBD2
clone_size: -
v_call: TRBV4-1
j_call: TRBJ2-1

cdr3_nt: TGTGCCAGTAGTATCCAGCTGGGTCAGCCCCAGCATTTT
cdr3_aa: CASSIQLGQPQHF
d_call: -
clone_size: once
v_call: TRBV19
j_call: TRBJ1-5

cdr3_nt: TGTGCCAGCACCCAGGGGTATGGGGACACTGAAGCTTTCTTT
cdr3_aa: CASTQGYGDTEAFF
d_call: -
clone_size: -
v_call: TRBV28
j_call: TRBJ1-1

cdr3_nt: TGCGCCAGCAGCCCCTTCTCCGGGACAGCCAACACTGAAGCTTTCTTT
cdr3_aa: CASSPFSGTANTEAFF
d_call: TRBD1
clone_size: -
v_call: TRBV5-1
j_call: TRBJ1-1

cdr3_nt: TGTGCCAGCAGTGCTCCAGGGTTCCAAGAGACCCAGTACTTC
cdr3_aa: CASSAPGFQETQYF
d_call: -
clone_size: -
v_call: TRBV6-1
j_call: TRBJ2-5

cdr3_nt: TGCAGCGTTGAAGGGCCTGGAAACACCATATATTTT
cdr3_aa: CSVEGPGNTIYF
d_call: -
clone_size: -
v_call: TRBV29-1
j_call: TRBJ1-3

cdr3_nt: TGTGCCAGCAGTGAGAGACTAGCGGGGGGGCAAGAGACCCAGTACTTC
cdr3_aa: CASSERLAGGQETQYF
d_call: TRBD2
clone_size: -
v_call: TRBV2
j_call: TRBJ2-5

cdr3_nt: TGTGCCAGCAGCTTCCTCGTTGGCGTGACCCAGTACTTC
cdr3_aa: CASSFLVGVTQYF
d_call: -
clone_size: -
v_call: TRBV7-9
j_call: TRBJ2-5

cdr3_nt: TGTGCCAGCAGCTTAGCTGGGACATCTCTAAGCAATCAGCCCCAGCATTTT
cdr3_aa: CASSLAGTSLSNQPQHF
d_call: -
clone_size: few
v_call: TRBV7-9
j_call: TRBJ1-5